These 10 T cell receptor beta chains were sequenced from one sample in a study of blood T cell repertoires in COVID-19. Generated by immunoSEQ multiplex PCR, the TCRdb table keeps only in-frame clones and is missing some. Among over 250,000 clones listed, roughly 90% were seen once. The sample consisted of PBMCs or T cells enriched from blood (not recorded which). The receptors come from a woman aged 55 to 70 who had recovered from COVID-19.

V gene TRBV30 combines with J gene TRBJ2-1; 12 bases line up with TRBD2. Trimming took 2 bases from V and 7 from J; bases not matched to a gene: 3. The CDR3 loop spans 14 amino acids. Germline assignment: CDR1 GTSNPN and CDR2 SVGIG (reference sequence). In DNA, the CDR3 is TGTGCCTGGAGTACAGGACTAGCGGGAAATGAGCAGTTCTTC. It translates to CAWSTGLAGNEQFF.

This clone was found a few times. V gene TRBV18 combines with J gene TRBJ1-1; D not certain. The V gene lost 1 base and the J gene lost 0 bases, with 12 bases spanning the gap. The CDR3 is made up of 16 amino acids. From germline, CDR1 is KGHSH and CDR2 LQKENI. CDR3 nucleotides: TGTGCCAGCTCACCACTTATTACAGCCATGAACACTGAAGCTTTCTTT. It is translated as CASSPLITAMNTEAFF.

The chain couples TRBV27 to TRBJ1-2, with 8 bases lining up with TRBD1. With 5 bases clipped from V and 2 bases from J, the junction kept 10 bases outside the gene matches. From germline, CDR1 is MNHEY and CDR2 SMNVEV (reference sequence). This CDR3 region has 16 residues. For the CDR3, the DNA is TGTGCCAGCAGTCTTCGTGACAGGGGACAAAACTATGGCTACACCTTC. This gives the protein CASSLRDRGQNYGYTF.

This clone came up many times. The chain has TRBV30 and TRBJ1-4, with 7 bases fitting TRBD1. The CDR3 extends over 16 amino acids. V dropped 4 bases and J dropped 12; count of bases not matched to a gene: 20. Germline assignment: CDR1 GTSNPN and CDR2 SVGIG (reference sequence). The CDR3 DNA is TGTGCCTGGAACCCGGGAGGGGGCTCCTTCTTTGGGGAACTGTTTTTT. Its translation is CAWNPGGGSFFGELFF. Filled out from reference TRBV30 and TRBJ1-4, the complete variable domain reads SQTIHQWPATLVQPVGSPLSLECTVEGTSNPNLYWYRQAAGRGLQLLFYSVGIGQISSEVPQNLSASRPQDRQFILSSKKLLLSDSGFYLCAWNPGGGSFFGELFFGSGTQLSVL.

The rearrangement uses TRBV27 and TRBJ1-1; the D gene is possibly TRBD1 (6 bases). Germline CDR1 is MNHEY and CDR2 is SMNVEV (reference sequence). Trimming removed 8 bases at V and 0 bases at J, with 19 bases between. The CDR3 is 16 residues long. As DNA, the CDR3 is TGTGCCAGCTCGGGGCGGGGGGCGAGTTTGAACACTGAAGCTTTCTTT. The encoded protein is CASSGRGASLNTEAFF.

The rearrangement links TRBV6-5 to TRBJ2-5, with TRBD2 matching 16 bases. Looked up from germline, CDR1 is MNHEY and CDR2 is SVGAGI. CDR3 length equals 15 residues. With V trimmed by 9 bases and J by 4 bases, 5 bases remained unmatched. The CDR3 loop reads CASRGLAGGRETQYF. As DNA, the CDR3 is TGTGCCAGTAGGGGACTAGCGGGGGGGCGAGAGACCCAGTACTTC.

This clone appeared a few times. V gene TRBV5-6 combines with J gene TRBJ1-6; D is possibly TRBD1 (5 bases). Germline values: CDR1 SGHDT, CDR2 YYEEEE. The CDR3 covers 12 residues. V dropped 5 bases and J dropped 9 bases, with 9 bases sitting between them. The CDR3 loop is CASSLQGSPLHF. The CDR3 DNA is TGTGCCAGCAGTTTGCAGGGTTCACCCCTCCACTTT.

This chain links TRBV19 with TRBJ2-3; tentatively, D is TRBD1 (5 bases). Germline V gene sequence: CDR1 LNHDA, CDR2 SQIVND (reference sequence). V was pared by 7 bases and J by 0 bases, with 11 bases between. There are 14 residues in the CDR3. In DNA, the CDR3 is TGTGCCAGTAAGGGGTCCTATAGCACAGATACGCAGTATTTT. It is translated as CASKGSYSTDTQYF.

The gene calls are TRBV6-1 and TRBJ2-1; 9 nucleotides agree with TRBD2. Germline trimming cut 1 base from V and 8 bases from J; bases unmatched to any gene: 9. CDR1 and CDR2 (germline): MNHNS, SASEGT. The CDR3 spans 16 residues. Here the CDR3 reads CASSEVVGERGDEQFF. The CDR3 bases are TGTGCCAGCAGTGAAGTTGTGGGAGAGCGGGGGGATGAGCAGTTCTTC.

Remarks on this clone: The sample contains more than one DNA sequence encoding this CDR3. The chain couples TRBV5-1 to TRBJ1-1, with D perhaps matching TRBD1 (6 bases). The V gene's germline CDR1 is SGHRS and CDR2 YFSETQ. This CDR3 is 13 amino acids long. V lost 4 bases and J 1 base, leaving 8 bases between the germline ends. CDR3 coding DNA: TGCGCCAGCAGCACAGGGCGGAACACTGAAGCTTTCTTT. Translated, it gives CASSTGRNTEAFF.